This T cell receptor beta chain was retrieved from a study of regulatory T cells in long-lasting Graves disease. As for time point: newly diagnosed GD, antithyroid drugs for less than 3 months. RNA extracted from PBMCs served as the sequencing template. HTBI primers from iRepertoire and Arm-PCR of CDR3 regions yielded the TCR beta libraries. TCRdb recomputed calls from the multiplex PCR reads with MiXCR, one row per CDR3 protein. The sample contains 510,000 or so distinct CDR3 sequences, around 12% of which appear only once. This clonotype was seen repeatedly, ten times or more. Trimming pared 4 bases from V and 10 bases from J, leaving 9 bases between. The germline V gene encodes CDR1 SGDLS and CDR2 YYNGEE. CDR3 size: 11 residues. This sample also belongs to another study, concerning T cells in Graves' hyperthyroidism and ophthalmopathy. That report notes: Most thyroid clonotypes expanded above 0.001 appeared in blood too.

The rearrangement joins TRBV9 to TRBJ2-1; D is unclear. The source material was peripheral blood mononuclear cells (PBMCs), sampled at new diagnosis, from a patient treated with antithyroid drugs. The clonotype comes from a woman aged 30 to 39 with Graves disease. The DNA for the CDR3 is TGTGCCAGCAGCTTCCTCGACGAGCAGTTCTTC. This gives the protein CASSFLDEQFF.